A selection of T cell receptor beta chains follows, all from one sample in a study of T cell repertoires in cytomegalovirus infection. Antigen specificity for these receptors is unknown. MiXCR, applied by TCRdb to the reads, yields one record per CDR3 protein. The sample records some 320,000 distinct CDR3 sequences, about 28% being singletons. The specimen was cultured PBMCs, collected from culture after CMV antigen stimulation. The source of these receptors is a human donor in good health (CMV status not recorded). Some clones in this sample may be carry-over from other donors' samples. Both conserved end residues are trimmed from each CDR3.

CDR3: ASSLPDRPSGNTIY
J: TRBJ1-3
length: 14
V: TRBV11-2

CDR3: ASRLAGANTGELF
J: TRBJ2-2
length: 13
V: TRBV7-8

CDR3: ASSERWTGGNTEAF
J: TRBJ1-1
length: 14
V: TRBV2

CDR3: ASSSGLSGDTQY
J: TRBJ2-3
length: 12
V: TRBV7-8

CDR3: SARDSKHLSGGYT
J: TRBJ1-2
length: 13
V: TRBV20-1

CDR3: ASSQDTFSGNTIY
J: TRBJ1-3
length: 13
V: TRBV19

CDR3: SARFSRETSPLH
J: TRBJ1-6
length: 12
V: TRBV20-1

CDR3: ASSRQGENIQY
J: TRBJ2-4
length: 11
V: TRBV6-2/TRBV6-3

CDR3: SARDLARGYNEQF
J: TRBJ2-1
length: 13
V: TRBV20-1

CDR3: ASSVGETQY
J: TRBJ2-5
length: 9
V: TRBV7-3

CDR3: ASSHRQGYGYT
J: TRBJ1-2
length: 11
V: TRBV12-3/TRBV12-4

CDR3: ASSLRKTPGELF
J: TRBJ2-2
length: 12
V: TRBV7-2

CDR3: ASSQGAGGTDTQY
J: TRBJ2-3
length: 13
V: TRBV7-2

CDR3: ASSSRQGGEKLF
J: TRBJ1-4
length: 12
V: TRBV7-9

CDR3: ASSEHLSSYNEQF
J: TRBJ2-1
length: 13
V: TRBV6-1

CDR3: ASMMGMGQGGSHDGYT
J: TRBJ1-2
length: 16
V: TRBV7-9

CDR3: ASSLPTDTQY
J: TRBJ2-3
length: 10
V: TRBV5-1

CDR3: ASSEGLGPYNSPLH
J: TRBJ1-6
length: 14
V: TRBV6-1

CDR3: ASSKGTSGRGYEQY
J: TRBJ2-7
length: 14
V: TRBV7-6

CDR3: ASSYGGFGTTNEKLF
J: TRBJ1-4
length: 15
V: TRBV6-2/TRBV6-3

CDR3: ASSLGTSGIITDTQY
J: TRBJ2-3
length: 15
V: TRBV5-1

CDR3: ASSLQGAEDTQY
J: TRBJ2-3
length: 12
V: TRBV7-3

CDR3: AIRGGSATDTQY
J: TRBJ2-3
length: 12
V: TRBV28

CDR3: ASSQVPRRDGY
J: TRBJ2-3
length: 11
V: TRBV23-1

CDR3: ASSLSRGAYEQY
J: TRBJ2-7
length: 12
V: TRBV27

CDR3: ASSGGGPEAF
J: TRBJ1-1
length: 10
V: TRBV5-1

CDR3: ASSYKRDGNYGYT
J: TRBJ1-2
length: 13
V: TRBV7-4

CDR3: SARRSSGTSKGEQY
J: TRBJ2-7
length: 14
V: TRBV20-1

CDR3: ASSLEGAGEQY
J: TRBJ2-7
length: 11
V: TRBV7-3

CDR3: ASSKVTGDYEQY
J: TRBJ2-7
length: 12
V: TRBV19